The next 22 T cell receptor beta chains were all read from a single sample in a study of CD8 T cells in ankylosing spondylitis. Overall study findings and caveats: Within ankylosing spondylitis blood, a TCR beta motif made up of seven to nine highly homologous variants appeared to be characteristic.

TCRdb reprocessed the 5' RACE reads with MiXCR, giving one entry per CDR3 protein. The table has under 950,000 distinct CDR3 sequences, 15% to 20% seen once. Their antigens are not known. Sequenced material: blood, either unsorted or a sorted T cell fraction (not recorded which). These receptors all come from a male donor with ankylosing spondylitis.

CDR3 nucleotides: TGTGCCAGCAGCTTAGGAGGGTCCTGGGAGACCCAGTACTTC. Amino acids: CASSLGGSWETQYF. The chain has TRBV7-8 and TRBJ2-5; tentatively, D is TRBD2 (5 bases). V lost 1 base, J lost 5 bases, and 11 bases lay in between. The CDR3 consists of 14 residues. Germline CDR1 reads SGHVS; CDR2 reads FQNEAQ.

The chain joins TRBV7-9 to TRBJ1-2; 7 bases fit TRBD1. There are 14 residues in the CDR3. CDR1 is SEHNR and CDR2 is FQNEAQ in the germline V gene (reference sequence). V lost 5 bases, J lost 8 bases, and 11 bases stayed unmatched. CDR3 sequence reads: CASSGRGGGGGYTF. As DNA, the CDR3 is TGTGCCAGCAGCGGGCGTGGAGGAGGGGGCGGCTACACCTTC.

This clonotype was seen more than once but under ten times. The J gene is TRBJ2-1, the V gene TRBV12-3 or TRBV12-4, with 9 bases that match TRBD2. V lost 2 bases and J lost 7; bases outside the gene matches: 9. CDR3 length equals 16 residues. CDR3 in amino acids: CASSLPGTSTGNEQFF. The CDR3 coding sequence is TGTGCCAGCAGTTTACCCGGGACTAGCACTGGGAATGAGCAGTTCTTC.

This clonotype was counted many times. V gene TRBV25-1 combines with J gene TRBJ2-6; D gene unclear. The CDR3 has 14 residues. Trimming stripped 4 bases from V and 3 bases from J, with 7 bases between. Looked up from germline, CDR1 is MGHDK and CDR2 is SYGVNS. CDR3 nucleotides: TGTGCCAGCAGTGCCTCTGGTGGGGCCAACGTCCTGACTTTC. Residues: CASSASGGANVLTF.

As to this clonotype: The final CDR3 position lacks the conserved phenylalanine or tryptophan, pointing to a likely read error. The chain has TRBV12-3 or TRBV12-4 and TRBJ1-2, with TRBD1 matching 9 bases. The CDR3 sequence is 13 residues long. With V trimmed by 6 bases and J by 8 bases, 7 bases remained unmatched. The CDR3 sequence is CASRPGTGSGYTL. The CDR3 region has the DNA TGTGCCAGCAGACCCGGGACAGGGTCCGGCTACACCCTC.

CDR3 coding DNA: TGTGCCAGCTCACCACCGGGAAACCAAGAGAATCAGCCCCAGCATTTT. Protein: CASSPPGNQENQPQHF. The V gene is TRBV18, the J gene TRBJ1-5; D unclear. Germline CDR1 KGHSH, CDR2 LQKENI. Deletions cut 0 bases from V and 4 bases from J, with 13 bases between. The CDR3 runs to 16 residues.

This clonotype appeared a few times. The chain joins TRBV12-3 or TRBV12-4 to TRBJ1-2, with D possibly TRBD1 on 5 matching bases. V was pared by 4 bases and J by 4 bases, with 16 bases between. The CDR3 contains 15 residues. Written as DNA, the CDR3 is TGTGCCAGCAGTTCCTTCCAGGGCACGGGCTATGGCTACACCTTC. Translated: CASSSFQGTGYGYTF.

At least ten counts were recorded for this clonotype. The rearrangement uses TRBV20-1 and TRBJ2-5, with 9 nucleotides matching TRBD2. Germline V gene lookup returns CDR1 DFQATT and CDR2 SNEGSKA (reference sequence). With V trimmed by 0 bases and J by 7 bases, 9 bases remained unmatched. The CDR3 runs to 15 residues. Here the CDR3 reads CSARDLVGLAGTQYF. In nucleotides, the CDR3 is TGCAGTGCTAGAGACTTGGTGGGACTAGCAGGGACCCAGTACTTC.

The chain links TRBV3-1 to TRBJ1-1; D is possibly TRBD1 (5 bases). V shed 1 base and J shed 7 bases, with 10 bases lying between them. The germline gives CDR1 LGHDT, CDR2 YNNKEL (reference sequence). The CDR3 length is 13 residues. The DNA of the CDR3 is TGTGCCAGCAGCCAAGGGACACCGGATGAAGCTTTCTTT. This gives the protein CASSQGTPDEAFF.

The rearrangement links TRBV7-3 to TRBJ2-3; 10 positions agree with TRBD2. Germline values: CDR1 SGHTA, CDR2 FQGTGA. The CDR3 is 15 residues long. The J segment lost 4 bases and the V segment lost 2 bases, leaving 3 bases of the junction unmatched. CDR3 amino acids: CASSLASGSADTQYF. Here the CDR3 DNA reads TGTGCCAGCAGCTTAGCTAGCGGGAGCGCAGATACGCAGTATTTT.

This clonotype was seen a handful of times. A read error may produce the germline difference seen at one junction end. The V call is TRBV2, the J call TRBJ1-4; TRBD1 might be the D (5 bases). There are 10 residues in the CDR3. Germline V gene lookup returns CDR1 SNHLY and CDR2 FYNNEI. The CDR3, as DNA: TGTGCCAGCGGGGACCCGGGACCGATTTTT. Translating gives CASGDPGPIF.

CDR3 bases: TGTGCCAGCAGCTTAGTTGGACTAGCGGGAACCAATGAGCAGTTCTTC. Translating it yields CASSLVGLAGTNEQFF. This chain uses TRBV7-9 with TRBJ2-1; 12 bases fit TRBD2. This CDR3 is 16 amino acids long. Germline lookup yields CDR1 SEHNR and CDR2 FQNEAQ (reference sequence). V shed 1 base, J shed 6 bases, and the junction held 4 bases outside the gene matches.

V is TRBV28 and J is TRBJ2-6; 7 bases map to TRBD1. After removal of 5 bases from V and 0 bases from J, the junction contained 7 bases not matched to a gene. Germline V gene lookup returns CDR1 MDHEN and CDR2 SYDVKM. The CDR3 runs 17 residues. The CDR3 DNA sequence: TGTGCCAGCAGTCCCCCAACAGGGGCCTCTGGGGCCAACGTCCTGACTTTC. Its protein product is CASSPPTGASGANVLTF.

The table lists this clonotype with many counts. The chain is built from TRBV4-3 and TRBJ2-7; 9 positions agree with TRBD2. J gave up 5 bases and V 0 bases, and 11 bases lay outside the gene matches. This CDR3 contains 17 residues. Germline loops: CDR1 LGHNA, CDR2 YSLEER. The CDR3 bases are TGCGCCAGCAGCCAAGATGTGGCGGGAGGGCCCTGGAACGAGCAGTACTTC. Residues: CASSQDVAGGPWNEQYF.

This clonotype was seen many times. V is TRBV20-1 and J is TRBJ2-7; D might be TRBD2 (6 bases). V gave up 1 base and J gave up 1 base, with 17 bases separating them. CDR1 DFQATT and CDR2 SNEGSKA come from the germline V gene (reference sequence). CDR3 size: 16 residues. CDR3 region: CSARVGRNYPSYEQYF. The CDR3 nucleotides read TGCAGTGCTAGAGTTGGGAGGAACTACCCTTCCTACGAGCAGTACTTC.

The chain employs TRBV20-1 and TRBJ2-7; 8 nucleotides align to TRBD1. Germline V gene sequence: CDR1 DFQATT, CDR2 SNEGSKA (reference sequence). This CDR3 has 14 residues. V trimming: 1 base; J trimming: 0 bases; junction bases outside the gene matches: 2. The CDR3 reads CSARGTGGSYEQYF. CDR3 in DNA: TGCAGTGCTAGAGGAACAGGGGGCTCCTACGAGCAGTACTTC.

This clonotype was observed a handful of times. The J gene is TRBJ2-1, the V gene TRBV4-3; 8 bases agree with TRBD1. There are 16 residues in the CDR3. CDR1 is LGHNA, CDR2 YSLEER, per germline. Trimming took 4 bases from V and 5 from J; bases not matched to a gene: 10. The CDR3 sequence: CASSPQYRGYNNEQFF. The CDR3 bases are TGCGCCAGCAGCCCCCAGTACAGGGGGTACAACAATGAGCAGTTCTTC.

This clonotype was seen more than once but under ten times. The V call is TRBV5-1, the J call TRBJ2-7; possibly TRBD1 for D (6 bases). CDR3 length equals 15 residues. Germline CDR1 SGHRS, CDR2 YFSETQ. V shed 1 base and J shed 4 bases, with 15 bases lying between them. CDR3 sequence: CASSLHRVGSYEQYF. The CDR3 DNA reads TGCGCCAGCAGCTTGCACAGGGTCGGTTCATACGAGCAGTACTTC.

This clonotype was counted only a few times. V is TRBV20-1 and J is TRBJ1-5; D uncertain. The CDR3 consists of 13 residues. CDR1 is DFQATT, CDR2 SNEGSKA, per germline (reference sequence). Trimming stripped 5 bases from V and 0 bases from J, with 8 bases between. CDR3 coding DNA: TGCAGTGCTCAGGTGTATAGCAATCAGCCCCAGCATTTT. It translates to CSAQVYSNQPQHF.

The chain recombines TRBV2 with TRBJ2-7; TRBD1 aligns across 7 bases. CDR1 is SNHLY, CDR2 FYNNEI, per germline. With 7 bases clipped from V and 2 bases from J, the junction kept 11 bases outside the gene matches. The CDR3 sequence is 15 residues long. CDR3 nucleotides: TGTGCCAGCACTTATCGGGACAGCGGTGCCTACGAGCAGTACTTC. It encodes CASTYRDSGAYEQYF. Combining the CDR3 with reference TRBV2 and TRBJ2-7 gives the whole variable domain EPEVTQTPSHQVTQMGQEVILRCVPISNHLYFYWYRQILGQKVEFLVSFYNNEISEKSEIFDDQFSVERPDGSNFTLKIRSTKLEDSAMYFCASTYRDSGAYEQYFGPGTRLTVT.

The chain combines TRBV7-3 with TRBJ2-2; D call uncertain. This CDR3 comprises 12 residues. Germline CDR1 reads SGHTA; CDR2 reads FQGTGA. Trimming took 3 bases from V and 7 from J, leaving 6 bases between them. The CDR3 nucleotides read TGTGCCAGCAGCTTTGGTGACGGGGAGCTGTTTTTT. It codes for CASSFGDGELFF.

The chain couples TRBV20-1 to TRBJ2-3; the match to TRBD2 covers 8 bases. The germline V gene has CDR1 DFQATT and CDR2 SNEGSKA (reference sequence). J gave up 6 bases and V 5 bases, and 7 bases lay outside the gene matches. The length of the CDR3 is 13 residues. CDR3 residues: CSAPPTSADTQYF. The DNA for the CDR3 is TGCAGTGCTCCTCCGACTAGCGCGGATACGCAGTATTTT.